The next 19 T cell receptor beta chains were all read from a single sample in a study of cytotoxic CD8 clonotypes in ibrutinib-treated CLL. Assay used: immunoSEQ multiplex PCR; TCRdb lists only in-frame clones, some missing. The sample holds about 330,000 clones; 67% are singletons and the top ten take approximately 6%. The sequenced sample was PBMCs, obtained after 36 months of ibrutinib treatment. Receptors originate from a human donor with chronic lymphocytic leukemia.

The chain joins TRBV7-9 to TRBJ1-1; no reliable D call. In germline, CDR1 is SEHNR, CDR2 FQNEAQ (reference sequence). Trimming cost V 4 bases and J 0 bases, with 9 bases left between them. The CDR3 runs 14 residues. The CDR3 spells CASSSLNMNTEAFF. CDR3 sequence (DNA): TGTGCCAGCAGCTCCCTTAATATGAACACTGAAGCTTTCTTT.

V and J are TRBV9 and TRBJ2-7, with 8 bases matching TRBD2. Germline V gene data show CDR1 as SGDLS and CDR2 as YYNGEE. V was pared by 0 bases and J by 7 bases, with 6 bases of the junction left unmatched. CDR3 size: 14 residues. As DNA, the CDR3 is TGTGCCAGCAGCGTAGAGATTAGCGGGGATGAGCAGTACTTC. Its protein product is CASSVEISGDEQYF.

This chain uses TRBV28 with TRBJ2-2; 7 bases match TRBD1. There are 15 residues in the CDR3. Germline CDR1 is MDHEN and CDR2 is SYDVKM. Losses at the gene ends were 5 bases for V and 6 bases for J; bases not matched to a gene: 9. The CDR3 DNA is TGTGCCAGCAGTGACCCGGACAGGTATCCCGGGGAGCTGTTTTTT. Its translation is CASSDPDRYPGELFF.

DNA for the CDR3: TGCGCCAGCAGCTCCCAATTGAGTCTAGCGGTTCAAGAGACCCAGTACTTC. As protein: CASSSQLSLAVQETQYF. This chain joins TRBV5-1 and TRBJ2-5; 7 bases map to TRBD2. Germline V gives CDR1 SGHRS, CDR2 YFSETQ. V was pared by 3 bases and J by 2 bases, with 13 bases of the junction left unmatched. This CDR3 region has 17 residues.

This clone appeared a few times. The rearrangement uses TRBV2 and TRBJ2-3, with unresolved D. The germline V gene has CDR1 SNHLY and CDR2 FYNNEI. This CDR3 spans 11 amino acids. V was pared by 5 bases and J by 5 bases, with 5 bases between. CDR3 in amino acids: CASSSIDTQYF. The CDR3 DNA follows: TGTGCCAGCAGTTCCATAGATACGCAGTATTTT.

This clone was seen more than once but under ten times. V and J are TRBV6-5 and TRBJ2-1, with D possibly TRBD1 on 6 matching bases. The V gene's germline CDR1 is MNHEY and CDR2 SVGAGI. Between the trimmed V and J ends, which lost 4 bases and 3 bases, there was a span of 13 bases. The CDR3 runs 15 residues. The CDR3: CASSSPGHNYNEQFF. In nucleotides, the CDR3 is TGTGCCAGCAGTTCTCCGGGACACAACTACAATGAGCAGTTCTTC.

The chain recombines TRBV9 with TRBJ2-7, with D perhaps matching TRBD2 (6 bases). Germline values: CDR1 SGDLS, CDR2 YYNGEE. This CDR3 has 14 residues. Between the trimmed V and J ends, which lost 0 bases and 2 bases, there was a span of 9 bases. Here the CDR3 DNA reads TGTGCCAGCAGCGTAGATTGGGGGGCCTACGAGCAGTACTTC. Translated: CASSVDWGAYEQYF.

This clone was recorded a few times. The CDR3 nucleotides read TGTGCCAGCAGCCAACTAGCGGGGGCCGCCTACAATGAGCAGTTCTTC. Its translation: CASSQLAGAAYNEQFF. This chain connects TRBV11-2 to TRBJ2-1, with TRBD2 identical over 11 bases. The CDR3 spans 16 residues. The V and J ends lost 5 bases and 2 bases, in that order; junction bases with no gene match: 5. CDR1 and CDR2 from the germline V gene are SGHAT and FQNNGV.

The V and J genes are TRBV4-1 and TRBJ1-5; D perhaps matches TRBD1 (5 bases). Trimming stripped 1 base from V and 5 bases from J, with 9 bases between. Germline V gene sequence: CDR1 MGHRA, CDR2 YSYEKL. This CDR3 region has 14 residues. The CDR3 DNA is TGCGCCAGCAGCCAAGTCTTGGGGGATCAGCCCCAGCATTTT. Its translation: CASSQVLGDQPQHF.

The chain joins TRBV14 to TRBJ2-2; D not certain. The CDR3 length is 14 residues. Germline V gene lookup returns CDR1 SGHDN and CDR2 FVKESK. The germline V and J ends were trimmed by 1 base and 6 bases, with 9 bases remaining between them. The CDR3 region is CASSQVPPPGELFF. The CDR3 DNA reads as TGTGCCAGCAGCCAAGTGCCCCCTCCCGGGGAGCTGTTTTTT. The full variable domain, its missing parts supplied by reference TRBV14 and TRBJ2-2, is EAGVTQFPSHSVIEKGQTVTLRCDPISGHDNLYWYRRVMGKEIKFLLHFVKESKQDESGMPNNRFLAERTGGTYSTLKVQPAELEDSGVYFCASSQVPPPGELFFGEGSRLTVL.

This chain links TRBV18 with TRBJ1-6; no clear D gene. The CDR3 consists of 14 residues. V was clipped by 4 bases and J by 7 bases, with 11 bases between them. Per the germline V gene, CDR1 is KGHSH and CDR2 is LQKENI. In DNA form, the CDR3 reads TGTGCCAGCTCACGGTTGAGTAAAAATTCACCCCTCCACTTT. It specifies CASSRLSKNSPLHF. Complete variable domain (other parts from reference TRBV18 and TRBJ1-6): NAGVMQNPRHLVRRRGQEARLRCSPMKGHSHVYWYRQLPEEGLKFMVYLQKENIIDESGMPKERFSAEFPKEGPSILRIQQVVRGDSAAYFCASSRLSKNSPLHFGNGTRLTVT.

This clone was seen only a few times. The rearrangement joins TRBV7-8 to TRBJ2-3, with 7 bases fitting TRBD2. CDR1 is SGHVS, CDR2 FQNEAQ, per germline. This CDR3 has 15 residues. Unmatched junction bases numbered 6, after V lost 1 base and J lost 5 bases. The CDR3 region is CASSLDGLAVDTQYF. Written as DNA, the CDR3 is TGTGCCAGCAGCTTAGATGGGCTAGCGGTAGATACGCAGTATTTT.

The chain carries TRBV2 and TRBJ1-5; D remains ambiguous. CDR1 and CDR2 from the germline V gene are SNHLY and FYNNEI. The ends were cut back, 8 bases at V and 2 bases at J, with 4 bases in the middle. The CDR3 covers 11 residues. CDR3 region: CASGGNQPQHF. The CDR3 DNA reads as TGTGCCAGCGGTGGCAATCAGCCCCAGCATTTT.

V is TRBV13 and J is TRBJ1-1; D call uncertain. The CDR3 runs to 14 residues. V was cut by 4 bases and J by 0 bases, with 9 bases left in between. The V gene's germline CDR1 is PRHDT and CDR2 FYEKMQ (reference sequence). This chain's CDR3 is CASSSPEMNTEAFF. As DNA, the CDR3 is TGTGCCAGCAGCTCACCGGAGATGAACACTGAAGCTTTCTTT.

The count of this clone is one. CDR3 residues: CASSPPATGFQETQYF. As DNA, the CDR3 is TGTGCCAGCTCACCACCGGCCACCGGATTCCAAGAGACCCAGTACTTC. The genes are TRBV18 and TRBJ2-5, with D unclear. This CDR3 has 16 amino acids. Germline V lookup: CDR1 KGHSH, CDR2 LQKENI. V lost 0 bases, J lost 1 base, and 12 bases lay in between.

V usage is TRBV4-3 and J usage is TRBJ2-3; the match to TRBD1 covers 9 bases. Germline V lookup: CDR1 LGHNA, CDR2 YSLEER. With V trimmed by 5 bases and J by 4 bases, 4 bases remained unmatched. The CDR3 loop spans 14 amino acids. CDR3 region: CASSLGQGADTQYF. The CDR3 DNA reads as TGCGCCAGCAGCTTGGGACAGGGCGCAGATACGCAGTATTTT.

This clone was seen once. This chain connects TRBV19 to TRBJ2-1; D gene ambiguous. The CDR3 has 13 residues. Per germline, CDR1 LNHDA and CDR2 SQIVND (reference sequence). Trimming cost V 3 bases and J 7 bases, with 10 bases left between them. In DNA form, the CDR3 reads TGTGCCAGTAGTATTCACAGCACGAATGAGCAGTTCTTC. This sequence encodes CASSIHSTNEQFF.

The chain joins TRBV28 to TRBJ1-2; tentatively, D is TRBD1 (5 bases). Germline lookup yields CDR1 MDHEN and CDR2 SYDVKM. The V gene lost 6 bases and the J gene lost 4 bases, with 15 bases spanning the gap. The CDR3 has 14 amino acids. This CDR3 is CASSPLKGAYGYTF. In nucleotides, the CDR3 is TGTGCCAGCAGCCCCCTGAAAGGGGCCTATGGCTACACCTTC.

The J gene is TRBJ2-7, the V gene TRBV5-6, with 7 bases matching TRBD1. The CDR3 covers 14 residues. V shed 2 bases and J 4 bases; nucleotides not matched to a gene: 6. CDR1 and CDR2 (germline): SGHDT, YYEEEE. The CDR3: CASSFVGTDYEQYF. The CDR3 DNA sequence: TGTGCCAGCAGCTTCGTCGGGACAGATTACGAGCAGTACTTC.